Listed below are T cell receptor beta chains from one sample, sequenced in a study of blood T cell repertoires in COVID-19. Method: immunoSEQ multiplex PCR; TCRdb's copy keeps in-frame clones and lacks some. Of about 240,000 clones in the sample, about 80% were seen once. The sequenced sample consisted of PBMCs or T cells enriched from blood (not recorded which). These receptors were collected from a woman in her forties who had been exposed to COVID-19. Each CDR3 is given with its conserved first and last residue. Fields, in order: CDR3 DNA, CDR3 protein, clone size, V gene, J gene, D gene. A D gene is named only where the DNA matches it firmly. Clone size is stated in some rows and not others, as once, few, many or a class when expanded.

cdr3_nt: TGCGCCAGCAGCCAAGGCCAACAGGGGGACACTGAAGCTTTCTTT
cdr3_aa: CASSQGQQGDTEAFF
clone_size: -
v_call: TRBV4-3
j_call: TRBJ1-1
d_call: TRBD1

cdr3_nt: TGTGCCAGCAGTTTGCGCAGGGGGTACACCGGGGAGCTGTTTTTT
cdr3_aa: CASSLRRGYTGELFF
clone_size: -
v_call: TRBV28
j_call: TRBJ2-2
d_call: TRBD1

cdr3_nt: TGTGCCAGCAGCCAAGAGGAGGTTCCTGAAGCTTTCTTT
cdr3_aa: CASSQEEVPEAFF
clone_size: -
v_call: TRBV4-2
j_call: TRBJ1-1
d_call: -

cdr3_nt: TGTGCCTGGAGTGGCCGGGAACCCTACGAGCAGTACTTC
cdr3_aa: CAWSGREPYEQYF
clone_size: few
v_call: TRBV30
j_call: TRBJ2-7
d_call: -

cdr3_nt: TGCGCCAGCAGCCCACGGGTGGGCTACAATGAGCAGTTCTTC
cdr3_aa: CASSPRVGYNEQFF
clone_size: few
v_call: TRBV4-1
j_call: TRBJ2-1
d_call: -

cdr3_nt: TGTGCCAGCAGCTTAGTTGATTCAGGGGATGCTGAAAAACTGTTTTTT
cdr3_aa: CASSLVDSGDAEKLFF
clone_size: once
v_call: TRBV7-2
j_call: TRBJ1-4
d_call: -

cdr3_nt: TGTGCCAGCTCACCTCAGGGTCGGGATCAGCCCCAGCATTTT
cdr3_aa: CASSPQGRDQPQHF
clone_size: -
v_call: TRBV18
j_call: TRBJ1-5
d_call: -

cdr3_nt: TGTGCCAGCAGCTCCGGCGGGGGGTCTAGCGAAAAACTGTTTTTT
cdr3_aa: CASSSGGGSSEKLFF
clone_size: -
v_call: TRBV9
j_call: TRBJ1-4
d_call: -

cdr3_nt: TGTGCCAGCAGCCAAGTAGGGGCTAGCGGGGCCACAGATACGCAGTATTTT
cdr3_aa: CASSQVGASGATDTQYF
clone_size: -
v_call: TRBV3-1/TRBV3-2
j_call: TRBJ2-3
d_call: TRBD2

cdr3_nt: TGTGCCAGCAGCTCCCCCCTAGGACCCGAGAGGGAATTTTATGGCTACACCTTC
cdr3_aa: CASSSPLGPEREFYGYTF
clone_size: -
v_call: TRBV5-6
j_call: TRBJ1-2
d_call: -